This T cell receptor beta chain was observed in a study of cytomegalovirus exposure and HLA in healthy donors. From germline, CDR1 is MNHNY and CDR2 SVGAGI (reference sequence). The CDR3 contains 15 residues. V lost 4 bases and J lost 4; bases outside the gene matches: 9. The table lists this clone with a few counts. This PCR relied on a set of 60 Vbeta primers and 13 Jbeta primers. Produced via immunoSEQ multiplex PCR; TCRdb's table is partial and in-frame only. This repertoire shows 120,000 to 150,000 clones, roughly 80% found once; its top ten account for roughly 1.2%. Sequencing was carried out using PBMCs. The receptor was derived from a female donor in good health and CMV-seronegative. V and J are TRBV6-6 and TRBJ2-7; 8 bases align to TRBD1. In DNA form, the CDR3 reads TGTGCCAGCAGTTTCCCCCAGGGGGCGGTGTACGAGCAGTACTTC. Amino acids: CASSFPQGAVYEQYF.